Below, 29 T cell receptor beta chains from the same sample are listed, as sequenced in a study of T cell responses to AZD1222 COVID-19 vaccine. Generated by immunoSEQ multiplex PCR, the TCRdb table keeps only in-frame clones and is missing some. The top ten clones hold approximately 26% of a sample with under 80,000 clones, about four fifths of them seen once. This sample comprised peripheral blood, obtained 28 days after the second AZD1222 dose. These receptors were obtained from an adult who received the AZD1222 COVID-19 vaccine.

The chain carries TRBV30 and TRBJ1-6; 9 nucleotides agree with TRBD1. This CDR3 has 16 amino acids. V lost 2 bases to trimming and J lost 5 bases; unmatched junction nucleotides: 7. CDR1 is GTSNPN and CDR2 is SVGIG in the germline V gene (reference sequence). CDR3 protein: CAWSPRGTGNNSPLHF. CDR3 DNA: TGTGCCTGGAGTCCTAGGGGGACAGGGAATAATTCACCCCTCCACTTT.

The chain links TRBV5-6 to TRBJ2-7, with TRBD2 identical over 9 bases. This CDR3 is 16 amino acids long. The germline V gene encodes CDR1 SGHDT and CDR2 YYEEEE. The ends lost 5 bases at V and 0 bases at J; junction bases unmatched: 9. CDR3 DNA: TGTGCCAGCAGTTGGTCGACTAGCGGAAGCTCCTACGAGCAGTACTTC. As protein: CASSWSTSGSSYEQYF.

The rearrangement joins TRBV2 to TRBJ2-3, with 10 bases fitting TRBD2. The V and J ends lost 5 bases and 0 bases, in that order; junction bases with no gene match: 8. The V gene's germline CDR1 is SNHLY and CDR2 FYNNEI. The CDR3 sequence is 17 residues long. The CDR3 spells CASSRRGLASSTDTQYF. For the CDR3, the DNA is TGTGCCAGCAGTCGTAGGGGACTAGCGTCTAGCACAGATACGCAGTATTTT.

The sample holds a few counts of this clone. The genes are TRBV28 and TRBJ1-6, with 9 bases that match TRBD1. CDR1 is MDHEN, CDR2 SYDVKM, per germline. CDR3 length: 19 residues. With V trimmed by 1 base and J by 6 bases, 13 bases remained unmatched. The CDR3 bases are TGTGCCAGCAGTTTATACCCGACGGACAGGGGAAGGCGTAATTCACCCCTCCACTTT. Translating it yields CASSLYPTDRGRRNSPLHF.

This clone was picked up a small number of times. The chain carries TRBV7-3 and TRBJ1-1; D unclear. Between the trimmed V and J ends, which lost 4 bases and 2 bases, there was a span of 11 bases. Per germline, CDR1 SGHTA and CDR2 FQGTGA. The length of the CDR3 is 14 residues. CDR3 DNA sequence: TGTGCCAGCAGCTCCACGGGTGGAAACACTGAAGCTTTCTTT. Amino acids: CASSSTGGNTEAFF.

This rearrangement joins TRBV7-6 to TRBJ2-7; 16 bases match TRBD2. V was clipped by 5 bases and J by 2 bases; unmatched bases: 3. The CDR3 length is 16 residues. Germline CDR1 is SGHVS and CDR2 is FNYEAQ. CDR3 sequence: CASSPGTSGRAYEQYF. The CDR3 nucleotides read TGTGCCAGCAGCCCCGGGACTAGCGGGAGGGCCTACGAGCAGTACTTC. Using reference TRBV7-6 and TRBJ2-7 for the parts outside the CDR3, the full variable domain is GAGVSQSPRYKVTKRGQDVALRCDPISGHVSLYWYRQALGQGPEFLTYFNYEAQQDKSGLPNDRFSAERPEGSISTLTIQRTEQRDSAMYRCASSPGTSGRAYEQYFGPGTRLTVT.

There are a few counts of this clone. V usage is TRBV6-4 and J usage is TRBJ1-1; D may be TRBD1 (5 bases). Germline assignment: CDR1 MRHNA and CDR2 SNTAGT. This CDR3 comprises 18 residues. The V gene lost 0 bases and the J gene lost 3 bases, with 20 bases spanning the gap. CDR3 nucleotide sequence: TGTGCCAGCAGTGACTCGGGTGCCCGCCAGGGTGCTGACACTGAAGCTTTCTTT. It specifies CASSDSGARQGADTEAFF.

The chain combines TRBV3-1 (or the pseudogene TRBV3-2) with TRBJ2-7; TRBD1 might be the D (5 bases). Trimming cost V 4 bases and J 3 bases, with 7 bases left between them. The CDR3 has 12 amino acids. Germline V gene data show CDR1 as LGHDT and CDR2 as YNNKEL (reference sequence). The DNA for the CDR3 is TGTGCCAGCAGCCCTACAGGCTACGAGCAGTACTTC. Amino acid sequence: CASSPTGYEQYF.

The V gene is TRBV4-2, the J gene TRBJ2-1; 8 positions match TRBD2. The trim removed 1 base at V and 9 bases at J, leaving 5 bases unmatched. This CDR3 has 14 amino acids. The germline gives CDR1 LGHNA, CDR2 YNFKEQ. CDR3 amino acids: CASSQAGGLFEQFF. In DNA, the CDR3 is TGTGCCAGCAGCCAAGCGGGAGGGTTATTTGAGCAGTTCTTC.

The CDR3, as DNA: TGTGCCAGCAGCTTGGACAGGGCCAATTCACCCCTCCACTTT. It is translated as CASSLDRANSPLHF. The chain recombines TRBV5-6 with TRBJ1-6, with D possibly matching TRBD1 (6 bases). The CDR3 has 14 residues. Deletions cut 0 bases from V and 7 bases from J, with 8 bases between. CDR1 and CDR2 from the germline V gene are SGHDT and YYEEEE.

The chain links TRBV10-3 to TRBJ1-2; D is possibly TRBD1 (5 bases). The CDR3 loop spans 14 amino acids. Germline V gene lookup returns CDR1 ENHRY and CDR2 SYGVKD. V was clipped by 2 bases and J by 6 bases, with 13 bases between them. CDR3 coding DNA: TGTGCCATCAGTGAGGGCGCAGGGTGGAATGGCTACACCTTC. Its protein product is CAISEGAGWNGYTF.

The chain recombines TRBV28 with TRBJ2-1; 13 nucleotides agree with TRBD2. The germline CDR1 and CDR2 sequences are MDHEN and SYDVKM. The CDR3 is 17 residues long. Trimming took 3 bases from V and 3 from J; bases not matched to a gene: 5. Written as DNA, the CDR3 is TGTGCCAGCAGTTTTAGGACTAGCGGGAGACTCTACAATGAGCAGTTCTTC. It is translated as CASSFRTSGRLYNEQFF.

This chain uses TRBV5-5 with TRBJ2-1, with 13 bases matching TRBD2. The junction had 3 bases not matched to a gene; V was cut back by 4 bases and J by 5 bases. Germline V CDR1 and CDR2: SGHKS, YYEKEE (reference sequence). The CDR3 has 15 residues. CDR3 region: CASSLGLAGHNEQFF. As DNA, the CDR3 is TGTGCCAGCAGCCTGGGACTAGCGGGACACAATGAGCAGTTCTTC.

The chain is built from TRBV3-1 (or the pseudogene TRBV3-2) and TRBJ1-5; maybe TRBD1 (5 bases). CDR3 length: 22 residues. Trimming stripped 0 bases from V and 5 bases from J, with 32 bases between. The germline V gene encodes CDR1 LGHDT and CDR2 YNNKEL (reference sequence). The CDR3 nucleotides are TGTGCCAGCAGCCAAGACGTGAAAACAGGACTTGGGGGTGGTGCGGGCGATCAGCCCCAGCATTTT. It specifies CASSQDVKTGLGGGAGDQPQHF.

This chain links TRBV6-2 or TRBV6-3 with TRBJ1-2; TRBD1 aligns across 9 bases. The CDR3 covers 13 residues. The ends lost 5 bases at V and 11 bases at J; junction bases unmatched: 9. From germline, CDR1 is MNHEY and CDR2 SVGEGT. CDR3 amino acids: CASSDGQGIPYTF. CDR3 in DNA: TGTGCCAGCAGTGATGGACAGGGGATTCCGTACACCTTC.

This sequence joins TRBV28 and TRBJ1-1; D is undetermined. Trimming pared 2 bases from V and 1 base from J, leaving 5 bases between. The V gene's germline CDR1 is MDHEN and CDR2 SYDVKM. This CDR3 spans 13 amino acids. CDR3 in DNA: TGTGCCAGCAGTTTAAGGGCGAACACTGAAGCTTTCTTT. This encodes CASSLRANTEAFF.

This sequence joins TRBV20-1 and TRBJ2-1; the match to TRBD2 covers 8 bases. The V segment lost 3 bases and the J segment 1 base; nucleotides outside the gene matches: 5. Germline V CDR1 and CDR2: DFQATT, SNEGSKA (reference sequence). The CDR3 is made up of 15 amino acids. The CDR3 reads CSASPGGASYNEQFF. Written as DNA, the CDR3 is TGCAGTGCTAGTCCGGGAGGGGCTTCCTACAATGAGCAGTTCTTC.

The chain is built from TRBV7-9 and TRBJ1-3; no clear D gene. CDR1 and CDR2 from the germline V gene are SEHNR and FQNEAQ (reference sequence). V lost 2 bases and J lost 1, with 9 bases in between. The CDR3 covers 15 residues. DNA for the CDR3: TGTGCCAGCAGCTTAATGAGTTTGTCTGGAAACACCATATATTTT. It translates to CASSLMSLSGNTIYF. The full variable domain, completed using reference TRBV7-9 and TRBJ1-3, is DTGVSQNPRHKITKRGQNVTFRCDPISEHNRLYWYRQTLGQGPEFLTYFQNEAQLEKSRLLSDRFSAERPKGSFSTLEIQRTEQGDSAMYLCASSLMSLSGNTIYFGEGSWLTVV.

This chain connects TRBV28 to TRBJ1-1; D unresolved. The CDR3 is 14 amino acids. CDR1 and CDR2 from the germline V gene are MDHEN and SYDVKM. Trimming took 4 bases from V and 0 from J, leaving 9 bases between them. The CDR3 nucleotides are TGTGCCAGCAGTTCATACTACGTGAACACTGAAGCTTTCTTT. This encodes CASSSYYVNTEAFF.

The chain links TRBV30 to TRBJ2-7, with 7 bases fitting TRBD1. The germline gives CDR1 GTSNPN, CDR2 SVGIG (reference sequence). Germline trimming cut 0 bases from V and 4 bases from J; bases unmatched to any gene: 3. This CDR3 comprises 13 residues. The DNA for the CDR3 is TGTGCCTGGAGTGTGGCAGGGGGTTACGAGCAGTACTTC. Its protein product is CAWSVAGGYEQYF.

This chain joins TRBV5-8 and TRBJ1-4; D is possibly TRBD1 (5 bases). Trimming took 2 bases from V and 5 from J, leaving 13 bases between them. The CDR3 contains 15 residues. The germline V gene encodes CDR1 SGHTS and CDR2 YDEGEE. Written as DNA, the CDR3 is TGTGCCAGCAGCTTACGGACGGGGACGAATGAAAAACTGTTTTTT. Protein: CASSLRTGTNEKLFF. Variable domain in full (rest from reference TRBV5-8 and TRBJ1-4): EAGVTQSPTHLIKTRGQQATLRCSPISGHTSVYWYQQALGLGLQFLLWYDEGEERNRGNFPPRFSGRQFPNYSSELNVNALELEDSALYLCASSLRTGTNEKLFFGSGTQLSVL.

This chain connects TRBV5-6 to TRBJ2-1; 7 nucleotides line up with TRBD1. This CDR3 is built from 11 residues. Germline CDR1 SGHDT, CDR2 YYEEEE. V lost 2 bases and J lost 12; bases outside the gene matches: 2. CDR3 DNA: TGTGCCAGCAGCTTTTCAGGGGGGCAGTTCTTC. It encodes CASSFSGGQFF.

The V and J genes are TRBV6-2 or TRBV6-3 and TRBJ2-3; 12 bases map to TRBD2. Per the germline V gene, CDR1 is MNHEY and CDR2 is SVGEGT. This CDR3 is 14 amino acids long. Losses at the gene ends were 5 bases for V and 4 bases for J; bases not matched to a gene: 1. In nucleotides, the CDR3 is TGTGCCAGCAGTCGACTAGCGGGAGCAGATACGCAGTATTTT. It is translated as CASSRLAGADTQYF.

The V gene is TRBV30, the J gene TRBJ2-5; TRBD1 is a possible D gene (6 bases). CDR3 length: 17 amino acids. Trimming left V 0 bases short and J 4 bases short, with 21 bases between. Germline CDR1 and CDR2: GTSNPN and SVGIG (reference sequence). CDR3 in DNA: TGTGCCTGGAGTGTACGGCTTCGGGCAGGGGCCCGAGAGACCCAGTACTTC. This encodes CAWSVRLRAGARETQYF.

V and J are TRBV5-1 and TRBJ2-7; TRBD1 matches 9 bases. Trimming removed 4 bases from V and 2 bases from J; junction bases left unmatched: 4. In germline, CDR1 is SGHRS, CDR2 YFSETQ. There are 14 residues in the CDR3. CDR3 bases: TGCGCCAGCAGCCCCGGGACAGGGCCCTACGAGCAGTACTTC. Translation gives CASSPGTGPYEQYF.

The rearrangement joins TRBV6-5 to TRBJ1-4; D may be TRBD1 (5 bases). The length of the CDR3 is 11 residues. Germline values: CDR1 MNHEY, CDR2 SVGAGI. Trimming stripped 7 bases from V and 8 bases from J, with 8 bases between. The CDR3 here is CASIGGEKLFF. The CDR3 DNA reads TGTGCCAGCATCGGGGGGGAAAAACTGTTTTTT.

The chain's CDR3 is CASSLVGSPLHF. The CDR3 bases are TGTGCCAGTAGTCTAGTGGGTTCACCCCTCCACTTT. The gene calls are TRBV19 and TRBJ1-6; unclear D gene. Germline V gene sequence: CDR1 LNHDA, CDR2 SQIVND (reference sequence). V was clipped by 5 bases and J by 9 bases, with 8 bases between them. This CDR3 has 12 residues.

V and J are TRBV2 and TRBJ2-1, with TRBD2 matching 7 bases. Germline CDR1 reads SNHLY; CDR2 reads FYNNEI. V shed 8 bases, J shed 0 bases, and the junction held 13 bases outside the gene matches. This CDR3 has 17 amino acids. CDR3 region: CASCAALAVSSYNEQFF. Written as DNA, the CDR3 is TGTGCCAGCTGTGCTGCCCTAGCGGTTAGCTCCTACAATGAGCAGTTCTTC.

As concerns this clone: The germline gene is not matched at one end of the junction; a read error may be the cause. This chain joins TRBV7-7 and TRBJ2-1; D uncertain. The CDR3 sequence is 13 residues long. Germline CDR1 is SSHAT and CDR2 is FNYEAQ (reference sequence). The CDR3 nucleotides are TGTGCTAGCAGCCCTACCCCTAGTGATGAGCAGTTCTTC. Translating it yields CASSPTPSDEQFF.